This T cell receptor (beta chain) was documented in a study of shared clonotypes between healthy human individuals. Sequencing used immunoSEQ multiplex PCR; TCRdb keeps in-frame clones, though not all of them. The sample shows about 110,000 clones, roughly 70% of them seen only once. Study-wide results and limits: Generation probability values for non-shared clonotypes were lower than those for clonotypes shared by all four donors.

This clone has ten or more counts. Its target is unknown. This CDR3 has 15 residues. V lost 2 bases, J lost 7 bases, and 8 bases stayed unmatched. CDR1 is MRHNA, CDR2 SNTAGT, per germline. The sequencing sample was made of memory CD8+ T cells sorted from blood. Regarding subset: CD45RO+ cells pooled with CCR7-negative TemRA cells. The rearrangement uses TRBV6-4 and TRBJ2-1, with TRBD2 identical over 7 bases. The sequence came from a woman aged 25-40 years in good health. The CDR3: CASSDGRGDPNEQFF. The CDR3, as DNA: TGTGCCAGCAGTGACGGGAGGGGAGACCCAAATGAGCAGTTCTTC.